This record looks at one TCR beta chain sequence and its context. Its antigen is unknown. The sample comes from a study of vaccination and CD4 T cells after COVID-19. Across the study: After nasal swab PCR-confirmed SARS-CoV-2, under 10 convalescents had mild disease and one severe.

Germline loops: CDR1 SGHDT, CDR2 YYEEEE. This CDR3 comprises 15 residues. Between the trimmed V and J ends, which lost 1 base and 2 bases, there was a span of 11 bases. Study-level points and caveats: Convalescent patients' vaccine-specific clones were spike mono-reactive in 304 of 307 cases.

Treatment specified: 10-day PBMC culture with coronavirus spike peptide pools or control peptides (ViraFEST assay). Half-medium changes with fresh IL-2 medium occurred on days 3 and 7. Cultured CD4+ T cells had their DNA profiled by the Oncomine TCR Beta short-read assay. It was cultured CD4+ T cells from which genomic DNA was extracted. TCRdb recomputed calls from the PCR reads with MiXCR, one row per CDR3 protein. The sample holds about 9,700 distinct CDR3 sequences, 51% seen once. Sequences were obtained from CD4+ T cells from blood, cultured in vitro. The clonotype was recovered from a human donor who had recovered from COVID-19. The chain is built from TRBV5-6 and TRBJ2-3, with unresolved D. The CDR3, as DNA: TGTGCCAGCAGCTTGTTATCACGGGTCACAGATACGCAGTATTTT. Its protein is CASSLLSRVTDTQYF. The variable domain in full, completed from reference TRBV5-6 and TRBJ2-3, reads DAGVTQSPTHLIKTRGQQVTLRCSPKSGHDTVSWYQQALGQGPQFIFQYYEEEERQRGNFPDRFSGHQFPNYSSELNVNALLLGDSALYLCASSLLSRVTDTQYFGPGTRLTVL.